These 18 T cell receptor beta chains share one sample of origin, sequenced in a study of cytomegalovirus exposure and HLA in healthy donors. Vbeta (60) and Jbeta (13) primers were used in the PCR. The table came from immunoSEQ multiplex PCR; TCRdb's copy has only in-frame clones and leaves some out. The repertoire consists of 200,000 or so clones, with around 83% occurring once and the leading ten covering roughly 6%. Sequencing was performed on PBMCs. These receptors were obtained from a woman in her forties or fifties in good health and CMV-seropositive.

This chain links TRBV10-3 with TRBJ2-7, with 9 positions matching TRBD1. V lost 3 bases, J lost 5 bases, and 5 bases stayed unmatched. The CDR3 length is 14 residues. Per the germline V gene, CDR1 is ENHRY and CDR2 is SYGVKD. The CDR3 DNA follows: TGTGCCATCAGTGAAATGGACAGGGGTCACGAGCAGTACTTC. It is translated as CAISEMDRGHEQYF.

The chain has TRBV6-1 and TRBJ1-2; 8 bases map to TRBD1. Per the germline V gene, CDR1 is MNHNS and CDR2 is SASEGT. This CDR3 comprises 13 residues. Trimming removed 7 bases from V and 6 bases from J; junction bases left unmatched: 7. The CDR3 region has the DNA TGTGCCAGCAATAGAGGGACAGGTAATGGCTACACCTTC. Translated: CASNRGTGNGYTF.

With regard to this clone: The sample contains more than one DNA sequence encoding this CDR3. This chain uses TRBV28 with TRBJ2-7; a possible D gene is TRBD2 (7 bases). This CDR3 comprises 13 residues. With 2 bases removed from V and 5 bases from J, the gap between germline ends came to 10 bases. CDR1 MDHEN and CDR2 SYDVKM come from the germline V gene. The CDR3 DNA reads TGTGCCAGCAGTTTAACAGGGAGGGACGAGCAGTACTTC. It translates to CASSLTGRDEQYF.

The chain combines TRBV9 with TRBJ2-5, with 9 bases matching TRBD2. Germline CDR1 and CDR2: SGDLS and YYNGEE. V was pared by 3 bases and J by 4 bases, with 13 bases of the junction left unmatched. The CDR3 is made up of 17 amino acids. The CDR3, as DNA: TGTGCCAGCAGCGCACCCAGGCGGGGGGGTGGTCGAGAGACCCAGTACTTC. This codes for CASSAPRRGGGRETQYF.

The chain uses TRBV5-4 and TRBJ2-5; 10 nucleotides agree with TRBD2. The germline V gene has CDR1 SGHNT and CDR2 YYREEE (reference sequence). The CDR3 sequence is 14 residues long. Germline trimming cut 6 bases from V and 4 bases from J; bases unmatched to any gene: 6. The CDR3 spells CASIRAGGTETQYF. In nucleotides, the CDR3 is TGTGCCAGCATCCGAGCGGGGGGGACAGAGACCCAGTACTTC.

The CDR3: CASSFKRDTEAFF. The CDR3 DNA is TGTGCCAGCAGCTTTAAACGGGACACTGAAGCTTTCTTT. The chain uses TRBV11-2 and TRBJ1-1; D ambiguous. The CDR3 totals 13 residues. V shed 3 bases and J shed 3 bases, with 8 bases lying between them. Per the germline V gene, CDR1 is SGHAT and CDR2 is FQNNGV.

This chain uses TRBV5-5 with TRBJ2-3; 10 bases line up with TRBD2. The germline gives CDR1 SGHKS, CDR2 YYEKEE (reference sequence). After removal of 0 bases from V and 4 bases from J, the junction contained 2 bases not matched to a gene. The CDR3 covers 15 residues. CDR3 loop: CASSLEAGGADTQYF. Written as DNA, the CDR3 is TGTGCCAGCAGCTTGGAAGCGGGGGGGGCAGATACGCAGTATTTT.

The chain has TRBV5-1 and TRBJ2-1, with 8 bases fitting TRBD1. Germline assignment: CDR1 SGHRS and CDR2 YFSETQ. The CDR3 contains 14 residues. The J segment lost 7 bases and the V segment lost 4 bases, leaving 7 bases of the junction unmatched. CDR3: CASSDPGQANEQFF. CDR3 DNA sequence: TGCGCCAGCAGCGATCCGGGACAGGCTAATGAGCAGTTCTTC.

The chain couples TRBV7-6 to TRBJ2-7; 7 nucleotides align to TRBD2. Germline V gene data show CDR1 as SGHVS and CDR2 as FNYEAQ. V lost 5 bases and J lost 3; bases outside the gene matches: 10. The CDR3 sequence is 15 residues long. The DNA of the CDR3 is TGTGCCAGCAGCGCTGTCGGCGGGGGTATCTACGAGCAGTACTTC. As protein: CASSAVGGGIYEQYF.

This clone was observed a single time. The V call is TRBV7-6, the J call TRBJ2-2; D call uncertain. This CDR3 is 16 amino acids long. The germline V and J ends were trimmed by 0 bases and 0 bases, with 8 bases remaining between them. The V gene's germline CDR1 is SGHVS and CDR2 FNYEAQ. CDR3 sequence (DNA): TGTGCCAGCAGCTTAGCGCCAGCGTCGAACACCGGGGAGCTGTTTTTT. It is translated as CASSLAPASNTGELFF.

This sequence joins TRBV29-1 and TRBJ2-7, with TRBD1 identical over 9 bases. The trim removed 7 bases at V and 1 base at J, leaving 11 bases unmatched. The CDR3 covers 15 residues. Germline values: CDR1 SQVTM, CDR2 ANQGSEA. The CDR3 protein is CSASAPGQGSYEQYF. The CDR3 DNA sequence: TGCAGCGCCTCGGCCCCGGGACAGGGTTCCTACGAGCAGTACTTC.

J is TRBJ1-2 and V is TRBV28; D not certain. Germline values: CDR1 MDHEN, CDR2 SYDVKM. This CDR3 comprises 11 residues. The CDR3 loop reads CATETNYGYTF. CDR3 bases: TGTGCTACAGAAACTAACTATGGCTACACCTTC.

V and J are TRBV15 and TRBJ2-3, with D possibly TRBD1 on 6 matching bases. V lost 2 bases to trimming and J lost 7 bases, with 19 bases between them. The CDR3 covers 16 residues. The germline CDR1 and CDR2 sequences are LNHNV and YYDKDF (reference sequence). The CDR3 DNA follows: TGTGCCACCAGCAGACGCCAGGCGGACAGATCCTATACGCAGTATTTT. Protein: CATSRRQADRSYTQYF.

This clone showed up just once. The CDR3 nucleotides are TGTGCCAGCAGCCCCAGGGGTCACGAGCAGTACTTC. Its protein is CASSPRGHEQYF. This chain joins TRBV13 and TRBJ2-7, with a tentative D call TRBD1 (6 bases). Germline assignment: CDR1 PRHDT and CDR2 FYEKMQ (reference sequence). CDR3 length equals 12 residues. V was trimmed by 5 bases and J by 5 bases, leaving 10 bases between them.

The rearrangement joins TRBV4-1 to TRBJ1-2; D possibly corresponds to TRBD1 (6 bases). The CDR3 has 12 residues. Germline V lookup: CDR1 MGHRA, CDR2 YSYEKL. The V gene lost 1 base and the J gene lost 8 bases, with 8 bases spanning the gap. CDR3 coding DNA: TGCGCCAGCAGCCAAGGGGGGGGCGGCTACACCTTC. Its protein product is CASSQGGGGYTF.

Worth noting for this clone: The junction and the germline gene differ at one end; a read error may be behind it. This rearrangement joins TRBV11-3 to TRBJ2-6, with 7 bases fitting TRBD1. Germline CDR1 and CDR2: SGHNT and YENEEA. This CDR3 spans 15 amino acids. The CDR3 nucleotides read TGTGCCAGCAGCCCACGGCGCAAGGGGGCCAACGGCCTGACTTTC. Translated, it gives CASSPRRKGANGLTF.

The chain joins TRBV27 to TRBJ2-1; 9 nucleotides align to TRBD2. Germline-derived CDR1 and CDR2 are MNHEY and SMNVEV (reference sequence). After removal of 3 bases from V and 7 bases from J, the junction contained 4 bases not matched to a gene. The CDR3 consists of 14 residues. In nucleotides, the CDR3 is TGTGCCAGCAGTTTGCGGGGGGGCCGAAATGAGCAGTTCTTC. This encodes CASSLRGGRNEQFF.

The chain employs TRBV27 and TRBJ2-7; possibly TRBD1 for D (6 bases). Germline-derived CDR1 and CDR2 are MNHEY and SMNVEV (reference sequence). Trimming stripped 6 bases from V and 0 bases from J, with 18 bases between. The CDR3 has 16 residues. CDR3 DNA sequence: TGTGCCAGCAGCCTCTTCGGGACACAGAGCTCCTACGAGCAGTACTTC. The encoded protein is CASSLFGTQSSYEQYF.